The text below deals with one TCR beta chain. Germline-derived CDR1 and CDR2 are SEHNR and FQNEAQ (reference sequence). J gave up 4 bases and V 1 base, and 13 bases lay outside the gene matches. The CDR3 has 17 residues. This specimen belongs to a study of blood T cell repertoires in COVID-19. Method: immunoSEQ multiplex PCR; TCRdb's copy keeps in-frame clones and lacks some. The table shows roughly 500,000 clones, with roughly 90% occurring only once. What was sequenced was PBMCs or T cells enriched from blood (not recorded which). The chain couples TRBV7-9 to TRBJ2-7; 7 bases map to TRBD2. This receptor was identified in a woman aged 40 to 50 who had recovered from COVID-19. The CDR3 nucleotides read TGTGCCAGCAGCTTAGGACTAGCAGATATTAGCCCTTACGAGCAGTACTTC. Translated: CASSLGLADISPYEQYF.